This TCR beta chain was retrieved from a study of beta chain features in type 1 diabetes. Findings and caveats of the study: The study notes PCR might favor shorter templates equally in patients and controls. People with Type 1 diabetes carried modestly yet significantly shorter TCRB CDR3s in all four CD4+ subsets.

The authors reverse transcribed all of the isolated RNA, so sequencing captured expressed TCRB transcripts. Profiled with immunoSEQ multiplex PCR; TCRdb holds only in-frame clones, not every one. The sample carries 250,000 or so clones, more than 11% recorded once. Comments on this clone: Its specificity is unknown.

Central memory, naive, regulatory and stem cell-like memory CD4+ cells were sorted by CD45RO/CCR7/CD25/CD127/CD95/CD27. The TCR sequence derives from a man aged 30 to 45 with type 1 diabetes. The sequencing input was naive CD4+ T cells from blood.

The CDR3 nucleotides read TGTGCCAGCAGTGAAGGCAGGGCTGGGGCCAACGTCCTGACTTTC. It translates to CASSEGRAGANVLTF. The chain couples TRBV2 to TRBJ2-6; the D gene is possibly TRBD1 (5 bases). CDR1 is SNHLY and CDR2 is FYNNEI in the germline V gene. With 1 base removed from V and 2 bases from J, the gap between germline ends came to 6 bases. The CDR3 runs to 15 residues.